The 25 T cell receptor beta chains below were found in one sample sequenced in a study of blood T cell repertoires in COVID-19. Profiling relied on immunoSEQ multiplex PCR, and the TCRdb table lists in-frame clones only, not all of them. This sample has approximately 69,000 clones, with approximately 86% found just once. The specimen sequenced was peripheral blood. Receptors were obtained from a human donor in a cohort sampled during active COVID-19.

The genes are TRBV6-6 and TRBJ1-5; D is unresolved. V lost 8 bases and J 5 bases, leaving 13 bases between the germline ends. The CDR3 covers 13 residues. Per germline, CDR1 MNHNY and CDR2 SVGAGI (reference sequence). CDR3 amino acids: CASSGSYDQPQHF. The CDR3 region has the DNA TGTGCCAGCTCAGGTTCGTACGATCAGCCCCAGCATTTT.

The rearrangement links TRBV5-1 to TRBJ1-6, with D maybe TRBD1 (5 bases). CDR1 and CDR2 (germline): SGHRS, YFSETQ. The CDR3 sequence is 18 residues long. Trimming left V 2 bases short and J 12 bases short, with 27 bases between. CDR3 bases: TGCGCCAGCAGCTTTGGGGCCGGGTCCGGCGGGGACCGTTTACCCCTCCACTTT. It translates to CASSFGAGSGGDRLPLHF.

CDR3 sequence reads: CASSLDPEDVTDTQYF. CDR3 sequence (DNA): TGTGCCAGCAGCTTAGATCCGGAGGATGTCACAGATACGCAGTATTTT. V and J are TRBV11-2 and TRBJ2-3; weak D call: TRBD2 (5 bases). This CDR3 comprises 16 residues. Trimming removed 0 bases at V and 2 bases at J, with 12 bases between. Germline lookup yields CDR1 SGHAT and CDR2 FQNNGV.

The CDR3 here is CASSLFPGSSTEAFF. The DNA for the CDR3 is TGTGCCAGCAGCTTATTTCCGGGATCGAGCACTGAAGCTTTCTTT. The V and J genes are TRBV7-3 and TRBJ1-1, with D unclear. CDR3 length equals 15 residues. Trimming left V 2 bases short and J 4 bases short, with 14 bases between. The V gene's germline CDR1 is SGHTA and CDR2 FQGTGA.

A single count supports this clone. This sequence joins TRBV11-3 and TRBJ2-5; 8 bases are shared with TRBD1. The germline gives CDR1 SGHNT, CDR2 YENEEA. The CDR3 runs 16 residues. The trim removed 1 base at V and 2 bases at J, leaving 6 bases unmatched. The CDR3 sequence: CASSLGQGTTQETQYF. CDR3 DNA: TGTGCCAGCAGCTTAGGACAGGGGACGACACAAGAGACCCAGTACTTC.

The V gene is TRBV7-9, the J gene TRBJ1-4; D gene uncertain. There are 14 residues in the CDR3. Germline values: CDR1 SEHNR, CDR2 FQNEAQ (reference sequence). Trimming removed 5 bases from V and 8 bases from J, with 15 bases in between. The DNA for the CDR3 is TGTGCCAGCAGCAATCGGCCCGGCGGGGAAAAACTGTTTTTT. Translated, it gives CASSNRPGGEKLFF.

The gene calls are TRBV12-3 or TRBV12-4 and TRBJ1-1, with D hard to call. There are 12 residues in the CDR3. The V gene lost 5 bases and the J gene lost 10 bases, with 14 bases spanning the gap. This CDR3 reads CASSLSTSRAFF. CDR3 in DNA: TGTGCCAGCAGTCTCTCTACGTCACGAGCTTTCTTT.

The chain couples TRBV7-2 to TRBJ1-3; TRBD1 is a possible D gene (6 bases). CDR3 length: 15 residues. Germline V gene data show CDR1 as SGHTA and CDR2 as FQGNSA. V was trimmed by 7 bases and J by 0 bases, leaving 13 bases between them. This chain's CDR3 is CASNPGVLSGNTIYF. The CDR3 DNA reads TGTGCCAGCAACCCAGGGGTCCTCTCTGGAAACACCATATATTTT.

This chain uses TRBV11-1 with TRBJ1-2; maybe TRBD1 (5 bases). This CDR3 comprises 16 residues. Trimming pared 5 bases from V and 1 base from J, leaving 17 bases between. Germline assignment: CDR1 SGHAT and CDR2 FQDESV (reference sequence). The CDR3 reads CASSPSSVRGNYGYTF. DNA of the CDR3: TGTGCCAGCAGCCCGTCCTCTGTTAGGGGTAACTATGGCTACACCTTC.

The CDR3 bases are TGTGCCAGCAGAAAGGGACAGGGGGCCTATCAGCCCCAGCATTTT. It is translated as CASRKGQGAYQPQHF. This rearrangement joins TRBV2 to TRBJ1-5, with 12 nucleotides matching TRBD1. V lost 6 bases, J lost 5 bases, and 5 bases stayed unmatched. The CDR3 covers 15 residues. Germline-derived CDR1 and CDR2 are SNHLY and FYNNEI.

The CDR3 region has the DNA TGTGCCAGCAGAAGTGTGACAGGGGCGTACAATGAGCAGTTCTTC. Protein sequence: CASRSVTGAYNEQFF. This chain connects TRBV2 to TRBJ2-1; TRBD1 agrees at 8 bases. Trimming took 6 bases from V and 4 from J; bases not matched to a gene: 8. This CDR3 is 15 amino acids long. Germline CDR1 is SNHLY and CDR2 is FYNNEI.

This chain links TRBV7-8 with TRBJ2-7; a possible D gene is TRBD1 (6 bases). V dropped 6 bases and J dropped 1 base, with 19 bases sitting between them. CDR3 length: 16 residues. Germline lookup yields CDR1 SGHVS and CDR2 FQNEAQ. CDR3 nucleotide sequence: TGTGCCAGCAGTGGTCCCGTGGTGAGGGGGTCCTACGAGCAGTACTTC. Its protein is CASSGPVVRGSYEQYF. The full variable domain, in which reference TRBV7-8 and TRBJ2-7 provide the parts outside the CDR3, is GAGVSQSPRYKVAKRGQDVALRCDPISGHVSLFWYQQALGQGPEFLTYFQNEAQLDKSGLPSDRFFAERPEGSVSTLKIQRTQQEDSAVYLCASSGPVVRGSYEQYFGPGTRLTVT.

The rearrangement links TRBV6-5 to TRBJ2-5; TRBD2 matches at 8 bases. The germline gives CDR1 MNHEY, CDR2 SVGAGI. The CDR3 sequence is 14 residues long. J lost 5 bases, V lost 4 bases, and 6 bases had no gene match. Written as DNA, the CDR3 is TGTGCCAGCAGTTTGATAGCGGGGCGGGAGACCCAGTACTTC. Protein product: CASSLIAGRETQYF.

The chain couples TRBV15 to TRBJ2-7; D not resolved. Trimming took off 0 bases at V and 4 bases at J, with 7 bases between the two ends. Germline V CDR1 and CDR2: LNHNV, YYDKDF (reference sequence). The CDR3 is 13 residues long. CDR3 sequence (DNA): TGTGCCACCAGCAGAGAAAGTCGGTACGAGCAGTACTTC. This encodes CATSRESRYEQYF.

This chain connects TRBV19 to TRBJ2-3; weak D call: TRBD2 (5 bases). The V end was cut by 3 bases, the J end by 0 bases, with 7 bases between. The germline CDR1 and CDR2 sequences are LNHDA and SQIVND (reference sequence). This CDR3 is 14 amino acids long. CDR3 sequence reads: CASSMSGSTDTQYF. The DNA for the CDR3 is TGTGCCAGTAGTATGAGCGGCAGCACAGATACGCAGTATTTT.

The chain joins TRBV7-6 to TRBJ2-7, with TRBD1 identical over 8 bases. Germline V gene data show CDR1 as SGHVS and CDR2 as FNYEAQ. This CDR3 has 12 amino acids. V lost 5 bases, J lost 6 bases, and 3 bases stayed unmatched. The CDR3 sequence: CASSPDRGEQYF. In DNA form, the CDR3 reads TGTGCCAGCAGCCCCGACAGGGGCGAGCAGTACTTC. Together with reference TRBV7-6 and TRBJ2-7, the CDR3 gives the full variable domain: GAGVSQSPRYKVTKRGQDVALRCDPISGHVSLYWYRQALGQGPEFLTYFNYEAQQDKSGLPNDRFSAERPEGSISTLTIQRTEQRDSAMYRCASSPDRGEQYFGPGTRLTVT.

V is TRBV29-1 and J is TRBJ2-3, with a tentative D call TRBD1 (6 bases). V dropped 4 bases and J dropped 2 bases, with 10 bases sitting between them. Germline assignment: CDR1 SQVTM and CDR2 ANQGSEA. The CDR3 has 13 residues. This CDR3 reads CSVVGGSTDTQYF. CDR3 DNA sequence: TGCAGCGTTGTAGGGGGATCCACAGATACGCAGTATTTT.

The V call is TRBV7-9, the J call TRBJ1-4, with 9 bases identical to TRBD1. The CDR3 is 15 residues long. The germline V gene encodes CDR1 SEHNR and CDR2 FQNEAQ (reference sequence). The J segment lost 4 bases and the V segment lost 5 bases, leaving 5 bases of the junction unmatched. DNA for the CDR3: TGTGCCAGCAGCCCCCGGACAGGGGTTAATGAAAAACTGTTTTTT. It translates to CASSPRTGVNEKLFF.

The chain couples TRBV4-3 to TRBJ1-1; no firm D call. The length of the CDR3 is 14 residues. Between the trimmed V and J ends, which lost 1 base and 1 base, there was a span of 7 bases. CDR1 and CDR2 from the germline V gene are LGHNA and YSLEER. The CDR3 DNA reads as TGCGCCAGCAGCCAAGGTAGAGCGAACACTGAAGCTTTCTTT. This gives the protein CASSQGRANTEAFF.

The chain carries TRBV28 and TRBJ2-7; perhaps TRBD1 as D (6 bases). The ends were cut back, 5 bases at V and 10 bases at J, with 18 bases in the middle. From germline, CDR1 is MDHEN and CDR2 SYDVKM. This CDR3 is 13 amino acids long. The CDR3 reads CASSPSDRRVQYF. The CDR3, as DNA: TGTGCCAGCAGTCCCTCGGACAGACGAGTTCAGTACTTC.

V usage is TRBV6-5 and J usage is TRBJ2-7; 9 bases match TRBD1. The CDR3 covers 15 residues. V lost 6 bases to trimming and J lost 0 bases; unmatched junction nucleotides: 6. The germline V gene has CDR1 MNHEY and CDR2 SVGAGI. CDR3 coding DNA: TGTGCCAGCAGCTGGGACAGGGTTCTCTCCTACGAGCAGTACTTC. It translates to CASSWDRVLSYEQYF.

This chain connects TRBV5-4 to TRBJ2-3, with 9 bases aligning to TRBD2. The CDR3 runs to 15 residues. The germline CDR1 and CDR2 sequences are SGHNT and YYREEE (reference sequence). Unmatched junction bases numbered 3, after V lost 1 base and J lost 3 bases. In DNA, the CDR3 is TGTGCCAGCAGCTTGCAACTAGCGGGTACAGATACGCAGTATTTT. It translates to CASSLQLAGTDTQYF.

The J gene is TRBJ2-1, the V gene TRBV5-6; possibly TRBD1 for D (6 bases). Trimming pared 4 bases from V and 10 bases from J, leaving 9 bases between. Per germline, CDR1 SGHDT and CDR2 YYEEEE. CDR3 length: 11 residues. The CDR3 is CASSTGREQFF. CDR3 sequence (DNA): TGTGCCAGCAGCACAGGGCGGGAGCAGTTCTTC.

The CDR3 DNA is TGTGCCAGCTCCAATAGCGGGGGGGCGTCAGATACGCAGTATTTT. Its protein is CASSNSGGASDTQYF. The rearrangement joins TRBV2 to TRBJ2-3; 11 positions match TRBD2. CDR3 length equals 15 residues. Germline V gene sequence: CDR1 SNHLY, CDR2 FYNNEI. J gave up 4 bases and V 8 bases, and 8 bases lay outside the gene matches.

The J gene is TRBJ2-2, the V gene TRBV5-5, with D possibly being TRBD2 (6 bases). V was clipped by 0 bases and J by 6 bases, with 15 bases between them. Germline loops: CDR1 SGHKS, CDR2 YYEKEE (reference sequence). The length of the CDR3 is 16 residues. The CDR3 region has the DNA TGTGCCAGCAGCTTGGCCATCGCCCCGGGGGCCGGGGAGCTGTTTTTT. Its translation is CASSLAIAPGAGELFF.